One sample yielded the 8 T cell receptor beta chains listed below, sequenced in a study of blood T cell repertoires in COVID-19 (dated by TCRdb to 2019 to 2021). Receptor amplification or capture employed the immunoSEQ multiplex PCR assay. Sourced from immuneACCESS, this table was stored by TCRdb with only in-frame sequences that have V and J called. A share of the clones is absent; for the studies checked, an unresolved V gene accounts for under half, and the remainder has no known explanation. Within this sample are 150,000 to 160,000 clones, with about 86% of them counted one time only. Of the sample, about 29% falls within the top ten clones. Sequenced input: peripheral blood. The receptors originated from a woman aged 55-70 years with acute or convalescent COVID-19.

The chain carries TRBV7-6 and TRBJ1-4; 8 bases map to TRBD1. The J segment lost 6 bases and the V segment lost 4 bases, leaving 7 bases of the junction unmatched. The length of the CDR3 is 15 residues. Germline V gene sequence: CDR1 SGHVS, CDR2 FNYEAQ. CDR3 region: CASSSPGQEDEKLFF. DNA of the CDR3: TGTGCCAGCAGCTCTCCGGGACAGGAAGATGAAAAACTGTTTTTT.

The J gene is TRBJ2-1, the V gene TRBV11-2; 8 positions agree with TRBD2. CDR1 is SGHAT, CDR2 FQNNGV, per germline. The V gene end was trimmed by 6 bases and the J gene end by 0 bases; junction bases not matched to a gene: 7. The length of the CDR3 is 16 residues. The CDR3 DNA reads TGTGCCAGCAGTTGGGGCGGGGGGTACTCCTACAATGAGCAGTTCTTC. This codes for CASSWGGGYSYNEQFF.

The rearrangement joins TRBV4-1 to TRBJ1-2; D unclear. V lost 2 bases and J lost 4, with 14 bases in between. There are 15 residues in the CDR3. Germline V CDR1 and CDR2: MGHRA, YSYEKL. The CDR3 protein is CASSQLEPGVYGYTF. The DNA for the CDR3 is TGCGCCAGCAGCCAACTCGAACCGGGAGTCTATGGCTACACCTTC.

The gene calls are TRBV4-2 and TRBJ1-3; D ambiguous. The CDR3 has 15 residues. Germline-derived CDR1 and CDR2 are LGHNA and YNFKEQ. V was pared by 0 bases and J by 4 bases, with 10 bases between. The CDR3 DNA follows: TGTGCCAGCAGCCAAGATCGGGTCGGGGGAAACACCATATATTTT. Translated: CASSQDRVGGNTIYF.

The chain employs TRBV3-1 (or the pseudogene TRBV3-2) and TRBJ1-1; weak D call: TRBD1 (5 bases). Trimming removed 11 bases at V and 2 bases at J, with 15 bases between. Germline V gene lookup returns CDR1 LGHDT and CDR2 YNNKEL (reference sequence). CDR3 length: 13 residues. The CDR3: CAAAGQANTEAFF. DNA for the CDR3: TGTGCCGCCGCGGGGCAGGCAAACACTGAAGCTTTCTTT.

The V gene is TRBV6-6, the J gene TRBJ1-2; a possible D gene is TRBD1 (6 bases). CDR1 MNHNY and CDR2 SVGAGI come from the germline V gene (reference sequence). V lost 5 bases to trimming and J lost 4 bases, with 23 bases between them. CDR3 length: 17 residues. CDR3 region: CASSQGRGGASPYGYTF. In nucleotides, the CDR3 is TGTGCCAGCAGTCAGGGGAGAGGAGGGGCGAGTCCCTATGGCTACACCTTC.

J is TRBJ2-3 and V is TRBV5-1; 7 bases are shared with TRBD1. Germline-derived CDR1 and CDR2 are SGHRS and YFSETQ. V was clipped by 6 bases and J by 1 base; unmatched bases: 11. The CDR3 consists of 16 residues. The CDR3 bases are TGCGCCAGCAAACAGGGGTCGGGCTGGGGCACAGATACGCAGTATTTT. Translated: CASKQGSGWGTDTQYF.

V and J are TRBV2 and TRBJ1-2, with no clear D. Deletions cut 6 bases from V and 2 bases from J, with 10 bases between. Per the germline V gene, CDR1 is SNHLY and CDR2 is FYNNEI. The CDR3 length is 13 residues. The CDR3 coding sequence is TGTGCCAGCAGCCAACAGATGAACTATGGCTACACCTTC. This encodes CASSQQMNYGYTF.